This T cell receptor (beta chain) was retrieved from a study of shared clonotypes between healthy human individuals. The input for sorted-subset replicate PCRs was approximately 200 ng DNA, tens of thousands of T cell genomes. TCRdb's copy holds only in-frame clones and misses some; the assay was immunoSEQ multiplex PCR. The table includes approximately 1.1 million clones, approximately 78% detected once. J gave up 2 bases and V 2 bases, and 3 bases lay outside the gene matches. This CDR3 is built from 14 residues. Germline CDR1 is KGHSH and CDR2 is LQKENI. What was sequenced was memory CD4+ T cells from PBMCs. Sample subset: CD45RA-negative fraction. This TCR was sampled from a man younger than 30 in good health. Some clones in this sample may be carry-over from other donors' samples. This chain connects TRBV18 to TRBJ2-7; 7 positions agree with TRBD1. CDR3 DNA: TGTGCCAGCTCACCAGACAGGGACGCCTACGAGCAGTACTTC. Translated: CASSPDRDAYEQYF. The variable domain in full, with the rest retrieved from reference TRBV18 and TRBJ2-7, is NAGVMQNPRHLVRRRGQEARLRCSPMKGHSHVYWYRQLPEEGLKFMVYLQKENIIDESGMPKERFSAEFPKEGPSILRIQQVVRGDSAAYFCASSPDRDAYEQYFGPGTRLTVT.